This is a list of T cell receptor beta chains from one sample in a study of blood T cell repertoires in COVID-19. Generated by immunoSEQ multiplex PCR, the TCRdb table keeps only in-frame clones and is missing some. The table records approximately 47,000 clones, over 65% of them present only once. The sequenced sample consisted of peripheral blood. Receptors originate from a woman aged 55-70 years with acute or convalescent COVID-19. Both conserved end residues are part of each CDR3. The D gene is left open where the match is weak. Expanded clones get a size class; other rows say once, few or many, or leave the size out.

abundance | j_gene | d_gene | v_gene | CDR3aa | CDR3nt
NA | TRBJ1-2 | NA | TRBV5-6 | CASSLRSFYGYTF | TGTGCCAGCAGCTTACGGAGCTTCTATGGCTACACCTTC
NA | TRBJ2-7 | TRBD2 | TRBV9 | CASSPRLAGVYEQYF | TGTGCCAGCAGCCCCCGGCTAGCGGGGGTCTACGAGCAGTACTTC
NA | TRBJ2-7 | NA | TRBV5-6 | CASSLGQYAYEQYF | TGTGCCAGCAGTCTCGGACAGTACGCCTACGAGCAGTACTTC
NA | TRBJ1-1 | TRBD1 | TRBV6-5 | CASRPGQGRTEAFF | TGTGCCAGCAGGCCCGGACAGGGACGGACTGAAGCTTTCTTT
NA | TRBJ2-7 | NA | TRBV6-6 | CASRNTGYSYEQYF | TGTGCCAGCAGAAACACAGGGTACTCCTACGAGCAGTACTTC
NA | TRBJ2-5 | TRBD1 | TRBV2 | CASRAGTEETQYF | TGTGCCAGCAGGGCCGGGACAGAAGAGACCCAGTACTTC
NA | TRBJ1-1 | NA | TRBV19 | CASTPGHLNTEAFF | TGTGCCAGTACCCCTGGACATTTAAACACTGAAGCTTTCTTT
once | TRBJ2-7 | NA | TRBV11-2 | CASSSTYEQYF | TGTGCCAGCAGCTCCACCTACGAGCAGTACTTC
NA | TRBJ1-2 | NA | TRBV12-3/TRBV12-4 | CASSQQGSGGYTF | TGTGCCAGCAGTCAGCAGGGTTCGGGCGGCTACACCTTC
few | TRBJ2-3 | NA | TRBV21-1 | CAIPKGQVGDTQYF | TGTGCCATCCCCAAGGGGCAGGTTGGAGATACGCAGTATTTT
NA | TRBJ2-7 | NA | TRBV11-2 | CASSLSAGKNYEQYF | TGTGCCAGCAGCTTATCTGCGGGGAAAAACTACGAGCAGTACTTC
NA | TRBJ1-1 | NA | TRBV6-1 | CASSERTTRAFF | TGTGCCAGCAGTGAAAGGACAACAAGAGCTTTCTTT
few | TRBJ2-1 | NA | TRBV19 | CASREYSYNEQFF | TGTGCCAGTAGAGAGTATTCCTACAATGAGCAGTTCTTC
NA | TRBJ2-3 | NA | TRBV5-6 | CASSFFADTQYF | TGTGCCAGCAGCTTTTTCGCAGATACGCAGTATTTT
NA | TRBJ2-5 | NA | TRBV12-3/TRBV12-4 | CASRLNQETQYF | TGTGCCAGCAGACTTAACCAAGAGACCCAGTACTTC
NA | TRBJ2-3 | TRBD1 | TRBV6-9 | CASSYLDRGDTQYF | TGTGCCAGCAGTTATCTGGACAGGGGAGATACGCAGTATTTT
NA | TRBJ1-4 | TRBD1 | TRBV3-1/TRBV3-2 | CASSPGTGGRKLFF | TGTGCCAGCAGCCCCGGGACAGGGGGCCGAAAACTGTTTTTT
NA | TRBJ2-3 | NA | TRBV7-9 | CASSLAGGTDTQYF | TGTGCCAGCAGCTTAGCGGGAGGCACAGATACGCAGTATTTT
NA | TRBJ2-2 | TRBD2 | TRBV5-1 | CASSLIAGGHTGELFF | TGCGCCAGCAGCTTAATAGCGGGGGGGCACACCGGGGAGCTGTTTTTT
NA | TRBJ2-5 | TRBD1 | TRBV9 | CASSLRQGETQYF | TGTGCCAGCAGCCTCCGACAGGGGGAGACCCAGTACTTC
NA | TRBJ2-5 | TRBD2 | TRBV7-9 | CASSLYRLAGGLWQETQYF | TGTGCCAGCAGCTTATACCGACTAGCGGGGGGCCTGTGGCAAGAGACCCAGTACTTC
NA | TRBJ2-1 | TRBD2 | TRBV5-4 | CASSLGGGGGAPEFF | TGTGCCAGCAGCTTAGGGGGCGGCGGGGGGGCCCCCGAGTTCTTC
once | TRBJ2-7 | NA | TRBV7-2 | CASSYQEVTYEQYF | TGTGCCAGCAGCTACCAGGAGGTTACCTACGAGCAGTACTTC
NA | TRBJ2-5 | NA | TRBV4-3 | CASSQDGRAQETQYF | TGCGCCAGCAGCCAAGATGGCAGGGCACAGGAGACCCAGTACTTC
once | TRBJ1-2 | TRBD1 | TRBV5-1 | CASSLGGRGQDGYTF | TGCGCCAGCAGCTTGGGCGGCAGGGGGCAGGATGGCTACACCTTC
few | TRBJ2-7 | TRBD1 | TRBV7-6 | CASSLVGGVGTGKAYEQYF | TGTGCCAGCAGCTTAGTAGGGGGAGTGGGGACAGGGAAAGCCTACGAGCAGTACTTC
NA | TRBJ2-7 | NA | TRBV5-1 | CASSTGSETYEQYF | TGCGCCAGCAGCACCGGGAGTGAGACCTACGAGCAGTACTTC
NA | TRBJ2-5 | TRBD2 | TRBV11-2 | CASSWLGGGETQYF | TGTGCCAGCAGCTGGCTCGGCGGGGGGGAGACCCAGTACTTC
NA | TRBJ2-1 | TRBD2 | TRBV5-1 | CASSLRLAGGRDNEQFF | TGCGCCAGCAGCTTGCGACTAGCGGGAGGGCGGGACAATGAGCAGTTCTTC
NA | TRBJ2-3 | TRBD2 | TRBV18 | CASSTGLAPADTQYF | TGTGCCAGCTCAACGGGACTAGCACCAGCGGATACGCAGTATTTT
NA | TRBJ2-1 | NA | TRBV29-1 | CSVEKGSLADEQFF | TGCAGCGTTGAAAAGGGATCACTAGCCGATGAGCAGTTCTTC
NA | TRBJ2-6 | TRBD1 | TRBV14 | CASALGQGAFGANVLTF | TGTGCCAGCGCCCTGGGACAGGGGGCTTTTGGGGCCAACGTCCTGACTTTC
NA | TRBJ1-3 | NA | TRBV7-2 | CASSLDPPGSGNTIYF | TGTGCCAGCAGCTTAGACCCCCCGGGTTCTGGAAACACCATATATTTT
NA | TRBJ1-3 | TRBD1 | TRBV29-1 | CSVETGAGNTIYF | TGCAGCGTAGAGACAGGGGCTGGAAACACCATATATTTT
NA | TRBJ1-5 | NA | TRBV6-1 | CASSEADGSNQPQHF | TGTGCCAGCAGTGAAGCCGACGGGAGCAATCAGCCCCAGCATTTT
few | TRBJ1-6 | TRBD1 | TRBV6-4 | CASSDSGQYNSPLHF | TGTGCCAGCAGTGACTCGGGACAGTATAATTCACCCCTCCACTTT
NA | TRBJ2-1 | NA | TRBV19 | CASSIPVGAPDEQFF | TGTGCCAGTAGTATCCCCGTGGGGGCCCCTGATGAGCAGTTCTTC
NA | TRBJ2-5 | NA | TRBV7-2 | CASSPVGKGEETQYF | TGTGCCAGCAGCCCGGTAGGAAAAGGGGAAGAGACCCAGTACTTC
once | TRBJ2-7 | TRBD2 | TRBV10-3 | CAISESTGTSGKNPYEQYF | TGTGCCATCAGTGAGTCTACCGGGACTAGCGGGAAGAACCCCTACGAGCAGTACTTC
NA | TRBJ1-2 | NA | TRBV11-2 | CASSLERTSYGYTF | TGTGCCAGCAGCTTAGAGCGGACAAGCTATGGCTACACCTTC
NA | TRBJ2-3 | TRBD1 | TRBV18 | CASSLGTGLTDTQYF | TGTGCCAGCTCATTGGGGACAGGGCTAACAGATACGCAGTATTTT
NA | TRBJ1-5 | TRBD1 | TRBV2 | CASSVGQFEGNQPQHF | TGTGCCAGCAGTGTGGGACAGTTCGAGGGGAATCAGCCCCAGCATTTT
NA | TRBJ2-1 | NA | TRBV25-1 | CASSLGGEQFF | TGTGCCAGCAGTCTGGGGGGTGAGCAGTTCTTC
NA | TRBJ1-1 | TRBD1 | TRBV6-7 | CASRPGQGSTEAFF | TGTGCCAGCCGGCCGGGACAGGGTTCCACTGAAGCTTTCTTT
NA | TRBJ2-7 | NA | TRBV18 | CASSPPNSGYIYEQYF | TGTGCCAGCTCACCACCGAATTCAGGGTATATCTACGAGCAGTACTTC
NA | TRBJ1-1 | NA | TRBV5-1 | CASSLGGGTLNTEAFF | TGCGCCAGCAGCTTGGGTGGGGGGACCCTGAACACTGAAGCTTTCTTT
NA | TRBJ1-2 | NA | TRBV15 | CATSSFQGVRYGYTF | TGTGCCACCAGCAGTTTCCAAGGGGTGCGATATGGCTACACCTTC
NA | TRBJ1-1 | NA | TRBV10-3 | CAIQGHTNTEAFF | TGTGCCATTCAGGGACACACGAACACTGAAGCTTTCTTT